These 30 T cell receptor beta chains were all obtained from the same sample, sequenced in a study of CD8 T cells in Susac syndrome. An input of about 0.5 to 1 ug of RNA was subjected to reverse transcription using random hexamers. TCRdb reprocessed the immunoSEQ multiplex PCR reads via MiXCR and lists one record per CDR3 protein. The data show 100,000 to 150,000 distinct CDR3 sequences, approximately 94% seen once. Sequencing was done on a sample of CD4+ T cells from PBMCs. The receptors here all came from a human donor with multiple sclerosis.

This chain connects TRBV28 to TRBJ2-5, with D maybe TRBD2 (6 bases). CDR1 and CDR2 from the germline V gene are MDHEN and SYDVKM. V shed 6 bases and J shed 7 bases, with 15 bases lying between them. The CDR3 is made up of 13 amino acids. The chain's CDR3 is CASRKGIGGTQYF. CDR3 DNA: TGTGCCAGCAGGAAGGGGATCGGGGGGACCCAGTACTTC. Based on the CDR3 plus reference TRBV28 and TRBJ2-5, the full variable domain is DVKVTQSSRYLVKRTGEKVFLECVQDMDHENMFWYRQDPGLGLRLIYFSYDVKMKEKGDIPEGYSVSREKKERFSLILESASTNQTSMYLCASRKGIGGTQYFGPGTRLLVL.

DNA of the CDR3: TGTGCCAGCAGTTACCTGGGATCAGGGGTAGATACGCAGTATTTT. Translated: CASSYLGSGVDTQYF. The chain uses TRBV6-6 and TRBJ2-3; tentative D call: TRBD1 (6 bases). The CDR3 length is 15 residues. Looked up from germline, CDR1 is MNHNY and CDR2 is SVGAGI (reference sequence). V was cut by 2 bases and J by 5 bases, with 14 bases left in between.

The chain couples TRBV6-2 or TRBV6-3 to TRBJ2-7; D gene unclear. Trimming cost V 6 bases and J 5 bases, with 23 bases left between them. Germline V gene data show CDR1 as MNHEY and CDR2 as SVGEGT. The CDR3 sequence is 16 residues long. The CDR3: CASRDEGRGIRNEQYF. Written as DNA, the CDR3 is TGTGCCAGCAGAGATGAAGGACGAGGAATTAGGAACGAGCAGTACTTC.

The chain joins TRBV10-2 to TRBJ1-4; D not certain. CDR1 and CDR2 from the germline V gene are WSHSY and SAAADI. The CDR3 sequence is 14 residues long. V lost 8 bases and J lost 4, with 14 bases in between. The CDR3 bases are TGCGCCAGCTCTTTCGGGTTCCTTAATGAAAAACTGTTTTTT. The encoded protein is CASSFGFLNEKLFF.

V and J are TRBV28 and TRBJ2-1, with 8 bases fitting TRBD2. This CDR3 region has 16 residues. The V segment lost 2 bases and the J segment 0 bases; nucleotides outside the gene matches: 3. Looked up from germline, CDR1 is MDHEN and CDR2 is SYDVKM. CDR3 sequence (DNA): TGTGCCAGCAGTTTAACTAGCGGTAGCTCCTACAATGAGCAGTTCTTC. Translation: CASSLTSGSSYNEQFF.

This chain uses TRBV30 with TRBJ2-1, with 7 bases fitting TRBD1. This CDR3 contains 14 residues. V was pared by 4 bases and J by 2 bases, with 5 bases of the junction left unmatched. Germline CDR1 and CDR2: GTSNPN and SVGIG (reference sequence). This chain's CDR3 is CAWTGGWAYNEQFF. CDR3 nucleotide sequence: TGTGCCTGGACAGGGGGTTGGGCCTACAATGAGCAGTTCTTC.

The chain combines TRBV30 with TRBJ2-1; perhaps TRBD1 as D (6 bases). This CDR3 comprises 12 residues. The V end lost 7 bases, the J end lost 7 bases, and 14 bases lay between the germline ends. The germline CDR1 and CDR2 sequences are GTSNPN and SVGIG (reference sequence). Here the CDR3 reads CASYRTGNEQFF. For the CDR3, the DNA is TGTGCCTCCTACCGAACAGGGAATGAGCAGTTCTTC.

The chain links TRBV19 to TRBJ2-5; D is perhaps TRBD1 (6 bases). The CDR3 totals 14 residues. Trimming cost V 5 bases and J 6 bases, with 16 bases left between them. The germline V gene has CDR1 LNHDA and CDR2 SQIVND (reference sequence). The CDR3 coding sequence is TGTGCCAGTAGTTTCGACTCAGGGGCGAAGACCCAGTACTTC. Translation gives CASSFDSGAKTQYF.

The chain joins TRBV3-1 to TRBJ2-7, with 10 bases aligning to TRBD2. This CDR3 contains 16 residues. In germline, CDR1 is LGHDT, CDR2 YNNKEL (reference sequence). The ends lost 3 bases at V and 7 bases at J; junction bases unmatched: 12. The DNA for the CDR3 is TGTGCCAGCAGCCAGCCCTTTGGAGCGGGAGGGAAAGAGCAGTACTTC. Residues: CASSQPFGAGGKEQYF.

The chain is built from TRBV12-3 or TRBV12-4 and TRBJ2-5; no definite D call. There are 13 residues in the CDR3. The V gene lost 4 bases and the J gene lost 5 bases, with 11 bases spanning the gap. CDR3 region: CASSSPTLETQYF. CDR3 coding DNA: TGTGCCAGCAGTTCCCCGACGTTGGAGACCCAGTACTTC.

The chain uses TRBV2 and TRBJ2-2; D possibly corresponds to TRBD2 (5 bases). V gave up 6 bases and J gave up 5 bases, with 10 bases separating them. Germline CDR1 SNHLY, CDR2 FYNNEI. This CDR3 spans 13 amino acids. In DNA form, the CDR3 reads TGTGCCAGCAGGACTACAGCGACCGGGGAGCTGTTTTTT. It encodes CASRTTATGELFF.

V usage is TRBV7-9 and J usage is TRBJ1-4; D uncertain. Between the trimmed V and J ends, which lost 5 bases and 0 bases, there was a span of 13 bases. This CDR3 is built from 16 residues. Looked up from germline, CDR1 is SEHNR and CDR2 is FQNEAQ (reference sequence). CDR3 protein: CASSPHQSATNEKLFF. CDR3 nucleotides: TGTGCCAGCAGCCCACATCAGAGCGCAACTAATGAAAAACTGTTTTTT.

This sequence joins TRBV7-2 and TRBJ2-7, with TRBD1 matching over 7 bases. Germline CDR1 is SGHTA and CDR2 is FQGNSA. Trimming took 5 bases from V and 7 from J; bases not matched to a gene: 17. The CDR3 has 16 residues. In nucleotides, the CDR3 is TGTGCCAGCAGCCCCAGCCCCGACAGGGTACCTTGGGAGCAGTACTTC. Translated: CASSPSPDRVPWEQYF.

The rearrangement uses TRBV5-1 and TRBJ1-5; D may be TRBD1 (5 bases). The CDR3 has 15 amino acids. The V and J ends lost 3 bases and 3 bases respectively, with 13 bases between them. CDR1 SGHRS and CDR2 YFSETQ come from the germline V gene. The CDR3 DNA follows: TGCGCCAGCAGCTCAGGGACCGATTTCAATCAGCCCCAGCATTTT. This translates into CASSSGTDFNQPQHF.

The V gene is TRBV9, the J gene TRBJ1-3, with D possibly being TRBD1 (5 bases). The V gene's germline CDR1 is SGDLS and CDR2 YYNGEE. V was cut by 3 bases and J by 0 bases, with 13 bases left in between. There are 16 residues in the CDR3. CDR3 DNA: TGTGCCAGCAGCGCGGGATGGGGCCTCTCTGGAAACACCATATATTTT. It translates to CASSAGWGLSGNTIYF.

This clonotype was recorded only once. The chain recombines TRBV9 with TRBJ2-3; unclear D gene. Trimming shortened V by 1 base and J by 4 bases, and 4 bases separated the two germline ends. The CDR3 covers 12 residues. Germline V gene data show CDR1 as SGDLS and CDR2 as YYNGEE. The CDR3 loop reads CASSVSADTQYF. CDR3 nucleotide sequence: TGTGCCAGCAGCGTATCCGCAGATACGCAGTATTTT. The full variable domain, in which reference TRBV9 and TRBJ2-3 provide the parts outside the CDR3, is DSGVTQTPKHLITATGQRVTLRCSPRSGDLSVYWYQQSLDQGLQFLIQYYNGEERAKGNILERFSAQQFPDLHSELNLSSLELGDSALYFCASSVSADTQYFGPGTRLTVL.

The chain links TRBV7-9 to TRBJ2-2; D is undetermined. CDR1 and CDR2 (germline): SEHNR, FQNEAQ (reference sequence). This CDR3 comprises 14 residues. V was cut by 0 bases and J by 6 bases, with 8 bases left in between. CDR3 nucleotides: TGTGCCAGCAGCTTAGCGCGGCCGGCCGGGGAGCTGTTTTTT. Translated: CASSLARPAGELFF. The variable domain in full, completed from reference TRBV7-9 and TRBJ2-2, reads DTGVSQNPRHKITKRGQNVTFRCDPISEHNRLYWYRQTLGQGPEFLTYFQNEAQLEKSRLLSDRFSAERPKGSFSTLEIQRTEQGDSAMYLCASSLARPAGELFFGEGSRLTVL.

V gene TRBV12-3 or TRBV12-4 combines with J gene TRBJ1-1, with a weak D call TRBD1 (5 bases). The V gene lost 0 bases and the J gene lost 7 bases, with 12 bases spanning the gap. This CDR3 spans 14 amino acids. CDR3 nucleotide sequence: TGTGCCAGCAGTTTAGCGTTTGGAGGGGATGAAGCTTTCTTT. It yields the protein CASSLAFGGDEAFF.

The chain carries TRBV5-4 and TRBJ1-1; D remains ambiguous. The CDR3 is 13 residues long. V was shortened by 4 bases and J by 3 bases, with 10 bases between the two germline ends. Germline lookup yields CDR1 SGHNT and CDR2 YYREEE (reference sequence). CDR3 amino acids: CASSIGRDTEAFF. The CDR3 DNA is TGTGCCAGCAGCATCGGACGAGACACTGAAGCTTTCTTT.

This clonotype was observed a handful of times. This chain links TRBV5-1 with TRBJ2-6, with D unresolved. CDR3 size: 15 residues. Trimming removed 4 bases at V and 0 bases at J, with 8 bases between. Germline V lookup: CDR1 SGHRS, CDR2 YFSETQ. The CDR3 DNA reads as TGCGCCAGCAGCCAGTGGATCTCTGGGGCCAACGTCCTGACTTTC. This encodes CASSQWISGANVLTF.

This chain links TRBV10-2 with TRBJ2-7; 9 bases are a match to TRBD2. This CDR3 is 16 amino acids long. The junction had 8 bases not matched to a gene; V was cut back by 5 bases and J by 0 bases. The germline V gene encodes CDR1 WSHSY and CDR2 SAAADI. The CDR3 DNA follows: TGCGCCAGCAGTCTTACTAGCGGGCCGAGCTCCTACGAGCAGTACTTC. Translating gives CASSLTSGPSSYEQYF.

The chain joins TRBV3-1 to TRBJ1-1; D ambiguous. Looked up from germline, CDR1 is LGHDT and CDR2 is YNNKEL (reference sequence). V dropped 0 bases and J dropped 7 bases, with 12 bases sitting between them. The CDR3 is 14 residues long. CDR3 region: CASSQDFWYGEAFF. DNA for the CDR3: TGTGCCAGCAGCCAAGATTTTTGGTACGGTGAAGCTTTCTTT.

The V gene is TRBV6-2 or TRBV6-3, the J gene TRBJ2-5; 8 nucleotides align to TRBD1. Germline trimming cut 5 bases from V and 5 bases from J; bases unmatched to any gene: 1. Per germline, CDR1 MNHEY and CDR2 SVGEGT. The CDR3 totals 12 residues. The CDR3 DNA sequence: TGTGCCAGCAGTAACAGGGGGGAGACCCAGTACTTC. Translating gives CASSNRGETQYF.

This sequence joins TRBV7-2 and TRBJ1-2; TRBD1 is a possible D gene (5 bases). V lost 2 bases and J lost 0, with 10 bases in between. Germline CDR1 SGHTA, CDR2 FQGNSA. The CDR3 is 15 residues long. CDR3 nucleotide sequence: TGTGCCAGCAGCTTAACGGGGGGTACTAACTATGGCTACACCTTC. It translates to CASSLTGGTNYGYTF. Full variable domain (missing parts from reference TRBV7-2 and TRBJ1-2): GAGVSQSPSNKVTEKGKDVELRCDPISGHTALYWYRQSLGQGLEFLIYFQGNSAPDKSGLPSDRFSAERTGGSVSTLTIQRTQQEDSAVYLCASSLTGGTNYGYTFGSGTRLTVV.

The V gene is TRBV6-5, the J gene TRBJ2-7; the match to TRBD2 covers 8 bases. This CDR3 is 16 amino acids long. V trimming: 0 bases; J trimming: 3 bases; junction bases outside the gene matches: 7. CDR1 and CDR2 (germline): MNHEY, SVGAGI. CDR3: CASSYSRLAGFYEQYF. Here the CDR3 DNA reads TGTGCCAGCAGTTACTCGAGGCTAGCGGGCTTCTACGAGCAGTACTTC.

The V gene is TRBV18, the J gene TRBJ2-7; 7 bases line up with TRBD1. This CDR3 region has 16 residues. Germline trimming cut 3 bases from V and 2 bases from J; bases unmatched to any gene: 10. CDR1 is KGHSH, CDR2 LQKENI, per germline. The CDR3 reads CASSPIAGTETYEQYF. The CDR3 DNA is TGTGCCAGCTCACCGATCGCCGGGACAGAGACCTACGAGCAGTACTTC.

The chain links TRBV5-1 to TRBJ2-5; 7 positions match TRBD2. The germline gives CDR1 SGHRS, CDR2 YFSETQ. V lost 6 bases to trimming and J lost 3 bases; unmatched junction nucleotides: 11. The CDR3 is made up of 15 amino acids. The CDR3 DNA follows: TGCGCCAGCACCCGGGGAGGGAGGAACGAAGAGACCCAGTACTTC. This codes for CASTRGGRNEETQYF. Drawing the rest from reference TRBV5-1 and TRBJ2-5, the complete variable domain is KAGVTQTPRYLIKTRGQQVTLSCSPISGHRSVSWYQQTPGQGLQFLFEYFSETQRNKGNFPGRFSGRQFSNSRSEMNVSTLELGDSALYLCASTRGGRNEETQYFGPGTRLLVL.

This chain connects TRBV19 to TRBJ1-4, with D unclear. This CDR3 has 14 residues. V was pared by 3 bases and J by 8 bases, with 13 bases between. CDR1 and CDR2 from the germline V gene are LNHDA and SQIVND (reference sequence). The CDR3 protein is CASSMGHLGEKLFF. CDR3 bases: TGTGCCAGTAGTATGGGTCACTTGGGCGAAAAACTGTTTTTT.

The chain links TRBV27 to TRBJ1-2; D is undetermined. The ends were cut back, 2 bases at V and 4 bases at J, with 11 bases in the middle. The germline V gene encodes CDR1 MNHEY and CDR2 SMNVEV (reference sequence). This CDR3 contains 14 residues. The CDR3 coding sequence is TGTGCCAGCAGTTTAAAACCAGCCACCTATGGCTACACCTTC. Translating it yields CASSLKPATYGYTF.

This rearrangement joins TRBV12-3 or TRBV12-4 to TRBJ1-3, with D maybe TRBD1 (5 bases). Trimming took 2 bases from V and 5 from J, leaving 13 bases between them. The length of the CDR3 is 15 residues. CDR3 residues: CASSLSRGRRNTIYF. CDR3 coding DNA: TGTGCCAGCAGTTTATCAAGGGGCAGGCGAAACACCATATATTTT.